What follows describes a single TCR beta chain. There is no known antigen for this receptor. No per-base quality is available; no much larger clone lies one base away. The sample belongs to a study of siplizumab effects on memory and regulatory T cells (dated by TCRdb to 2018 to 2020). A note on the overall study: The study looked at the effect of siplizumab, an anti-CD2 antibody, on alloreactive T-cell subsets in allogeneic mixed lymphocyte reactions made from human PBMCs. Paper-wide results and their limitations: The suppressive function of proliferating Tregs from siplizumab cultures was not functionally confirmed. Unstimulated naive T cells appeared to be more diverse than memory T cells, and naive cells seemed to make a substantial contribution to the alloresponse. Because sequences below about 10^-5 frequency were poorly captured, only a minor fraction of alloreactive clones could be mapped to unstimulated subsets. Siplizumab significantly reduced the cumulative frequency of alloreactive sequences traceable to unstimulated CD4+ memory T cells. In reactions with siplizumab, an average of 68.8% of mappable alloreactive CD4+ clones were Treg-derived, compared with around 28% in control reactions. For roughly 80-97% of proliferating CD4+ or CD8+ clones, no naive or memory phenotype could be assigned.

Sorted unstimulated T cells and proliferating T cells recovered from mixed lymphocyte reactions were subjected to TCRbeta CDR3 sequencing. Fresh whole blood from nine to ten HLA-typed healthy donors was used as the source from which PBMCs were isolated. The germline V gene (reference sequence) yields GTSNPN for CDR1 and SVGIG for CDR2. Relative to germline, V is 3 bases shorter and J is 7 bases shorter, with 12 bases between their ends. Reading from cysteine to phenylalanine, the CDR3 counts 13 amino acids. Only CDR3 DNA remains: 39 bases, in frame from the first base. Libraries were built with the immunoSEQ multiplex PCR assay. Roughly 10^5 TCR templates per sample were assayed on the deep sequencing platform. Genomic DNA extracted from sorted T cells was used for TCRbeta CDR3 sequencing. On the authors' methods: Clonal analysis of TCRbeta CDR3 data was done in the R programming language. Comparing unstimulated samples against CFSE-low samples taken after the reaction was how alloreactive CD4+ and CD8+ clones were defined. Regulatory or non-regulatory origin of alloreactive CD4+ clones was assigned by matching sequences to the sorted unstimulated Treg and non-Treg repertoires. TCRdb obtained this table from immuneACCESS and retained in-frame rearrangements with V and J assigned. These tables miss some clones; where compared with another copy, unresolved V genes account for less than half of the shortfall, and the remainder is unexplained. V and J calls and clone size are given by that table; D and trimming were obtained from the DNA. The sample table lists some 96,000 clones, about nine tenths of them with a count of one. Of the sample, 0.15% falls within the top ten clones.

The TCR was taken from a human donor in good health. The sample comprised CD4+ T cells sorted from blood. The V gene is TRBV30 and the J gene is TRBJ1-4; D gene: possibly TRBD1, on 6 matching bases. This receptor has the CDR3 CAWSSQGIEKLFF. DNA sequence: TGTGCCTGGAGCTCTCAGGGGATTGAAAAACTGTTTTTT.